The 25 T cell receptor beta chains presented below share a single source sample, sequenced in a study of blood T cell repertoires in COVID-19. Measured with immunoSEQ multiplex PCR; TCRdb has only the in-frame clones, and not every one. The sample shows just under 50,000 clones, around 88% of them seen only once. Source material: peripheral blood. The source of these receptors is a human donor in a cohort sampled during active COVID-19.

The V and J genes are TRBV7-2 and TRBJ2-1, with D perhaps matching TRBD2 (6 bases). This CDR3 comprises 15 residues. The germline V gene encodes CDR1 SGHTA and CDR2 FQGNSA. Trimming left V 6 bases short and J 3 bases short, with 15 bases between. CDR3 loop: CASRPTRLHYNEQFF. The CDR3 DNA is TGTGCCAGCAGGCCGACTAGGCTCCACTACAATGAGCAGTTCTTC.

The chain combines TRBV6-2 or TRBV6-3 with TRBJ2-2, with 13 bases identical to TRBD2. Germline CDR1 and CDR2: MNHEY and SVGEGT. Trimming removed 0 bases from V and 6 bases from J; junction bases left unmatched: 4. This CDR3 is built from 17 residues. The CDR3 nucleotides read TGTGCCAGCAGTTACTCGACAGGACTAGCGGGAGCCGGGGAGCTGTTTTTT. Translation gives CASSYSTGLAGAGELFF.

The rearrangement links TRBV29-1 to TRBJ2-2; 13 bases are a match to TRBD2. Trimming took 6 bases from V and 4 from J; bases not matched to a gene: 2. This CDR3 region has 14 residues. Germline CDR1 SQVTM, CDR2 ANQGSEA. The CDR3 here is CSVLAGGGTGELFF. CDR3 bases: TGCAGCGTACTAGCGGGAGGGGGCACCGGGGAGCTGTTTTTT.

The gene calls are TRBV5-6 and TRBJ2-3, with 8 bases that match TRBD2. The CDR3 covers 17 residues. With V trimmed by 5 bases and J by 1 base, 12 bases remained unmatched. Looked up from germline, CDR1 is SGHDT and CDR2 is YYEEEE. CDR3: CASSLLLGGEGTDTQYF. In DNA, the CDR3 is TGTGCCAGCAGTCTCCTGCTCGGGGGGGAGGGCACAGATACGCAGTATTTT.

CDR3 region: CASRAGQVNTGELFF. CDR3 sequence (DNA): TGTGCCAGCAGAGCGGGACAGGTGAACACCGGGGAGCTGTTTTTT. V usage is TRBV5-4 and J usage is TRBJ2-2, with D perhaps matching TRBD1 (8 bases). CDR3 size: 15 residues. The V gene's germline CDR1 is SGHNT and CDR2 YYREEE (reference sequence). V was shortened by 5 bases and J by 1 base, with 12 bases between the two germline ends.

The rearrangement links TRBV4-3 to TRBJ2-7; TRBD1 matches at 8 bases. CDR1 LGHNA and CDR2 YSLEER come from the germline V gene. CDR3 length: 15 residues. The junction had 8 bases not matched to a gene; V was cut back by 4 bases and J by 3 bases. The CDR3 protein is CASSLGTGQIYEQYF. The DNA for the CDR3 is TGCGCCAGCAGCCTAGGGACAGGCCAGATCTACGAGCAGTACTTC.

The genes are TRBV19 and TRBJ2-3; possibly TRBD1 for D (8 bases). This CDR3 has 18 amino acids. The germline V and J ends were trimmed by 3 bases and 1 base, with 20 bases remaining between them. Looked up from germline, CDR1 is LNHDA and CDR2 is SQIVND (reference sequence). The DNA for the CDR3 is TGTGCCAGTAGTATTAAGTCGACAGGGGCGGGGGGCACAGATACGCAGTATTTT. It codes for CASSIKSTGAGGTDTQYF.

The CDR3 here is CAWSSVGAGHTEAFF. For the CDR3, the DNA is TGTGCCTGGAGTTCGGTGGGAGCAGGACACACTGAAGCTTTCTTT. The V call is TRBV30, the J call TRBJ1-1; D is unclear. Germline assignment: CDR1 GTSNPN and CDR2 SVGIG (reference sequence). The CDR3 spans 15 residues. V was pared by 2 bases and J by 3 bases, with 16 bases between. The whole variable domain, remainder taken from reference TRBV30 and TRBJ1-1, is SQTIHQWPATLVQPVGSPLSLECTVEGTSNPNLYWYRQAAGRGLQLLFYSVGIGQISSEVPQNLSASRPQDRQFILSSKKLLLSDSGFYLCAWSSVGAGHTEAFFGQGTRLTVV.

As DNA, the CDR3 is TGTGCCAGCAGCTTAACACAGACAAACACTGAAGCTTTCTTT. It specifies CASSLTQTNTEAFF. The rearrangement links TRBV7-9 to TRBJ1-1; D gene uncertain. CDR3 size: 14 residues. Germline-derived CDR1 and CDR2 are SEHNR and FQNEAQ (reference sequence). V lost 2 bases to trimming and J lost 2 bases, with 9 bases between them. Supplemented by reference TRBV7-9 and TRBJ1-1, the full variable domain reads DTGVSQNPRHKITKRGQNVTFRCDPISEHNRLYWYRQTLGQGPEFLTYFQNEAQLEKSRLLSDRFSAERPKGSFSTLEIQRTEQGDSAMYLCASSLTQTNTEAFFGQGTRLTVV.

V usage is TRBV29-1 and J usage is TRBJ1-4, with D possibly TRBD1 on 6 matching bases. This CDR3 is 16 amino acids long. V lost 0 bases, J lost 8 bases, and 19 bases lay in between. Germline V gene data show CDR1 as SQVTM and CDR2 as ANQGSEA. In nucleotides, the CDR3 is TGCAGCGTTGAAGATGGCGTGGGGGCTGGATGGGAAAAACTGTTTTTT. Its translation: CSVEDGVGAGWEKLFF. Filled out from reference TRBV29-1 and TRBJ1-4, the complete variable domain reads SAVISQKPSRDICQRGTSLTIQCQVDSQVTMMFWYRQQPGQSLTLIATANQGSEATYESGFVIDKFPISRPNLTFSTLTVSNMSPEDSSIYLCSVEDGVGAGWEKLFFGSGTQLSVL.

The J gene is TRBJ1-6, the V gene TRBV30; D ambiguous. The length of the CDR3 is 13 residues. V gave up 2 bases and J gave up 12 bases, with 14 bases separating them. CDR1 and CDR2 from the germline V gene are GTSNPN and SVGIG (reference sequence). This CDR3 reads CAWSSSGGRPLHF. The CDR3 DNA reads TGTGCCTGGAGTTCATCGGGCGGGAGACCCCTCCACTTT.

The rearrangement joins TRBV9 to TRBJ2-2; no clear D gene. The CDR3 runs 15 residues. Trimming removed 3 bases from V and 1 base from J, with 10 bases in between. CDR1 SGDLS and CDR2 YYNGEE come from the germline V gene. As DNA, the CDR3 is TGTGCCAGCAGCGATTCGAGCGAGAACACCGGGGAGCTGTTTTTT. This sequence encodes CASSDSSENTGELFF.

The J gene is TRBJ2-1, the V gene TRBV6-5, with 12 bases matching TRBD2. Unmatched junction bases numbered 7, after V lost 5 bases and J lost 8 bases. CDR1 MNHEY and CDR2 SVGAGI come from the germline V gene. The CDR3 runs 15 residues. The CDR3, as DNA: TGTGCCAGCAGTCCTAGCGGGAGGGCCGCGGATGAGCAGTTCTTC. This gives the protein CASSPSGRAADEQFF.

This rearrangement joins TRBV3-1 (or the pseudogene TRBV3-2) to TRBJ2-1, with no clear D. Deletions cut 0 bases from V and 4 bases from J, with 10 bases between. The germline V gene encodes CDR1 LGHDT and CDR2 YNNKEL (reference sequence). The CDR3 has 15 amino acids. The CDR3 nucleotides are TGTGCCAGCAGCCAAGATCAGGCAGATTACAATGAGCAGTTCTTC. Translated, it gives CASSQDQADYNEQFF.

The V and J genes are TRBV7-9 and TRBJ2-6; TRBD2 matches 12 bases. Germline values: CDR1 SEHNR, CDR2 FQNEAQ (reference sequence). This CDR3 has 17 residues. V was pared by 7 bases and J by 3 bases, with 7 bases of the junction left unmatched. CDR3 bases: TGTGCCAGCACCAAACTAGCGGGAGGACGTGGGGCCAACGTCCTGACTTTC. This translates into CASTKLAGGRGANVLTF.

The CDR3 region has the DNA TGTGCCAGCAAAAGCGGGGGCTCTGGAAACACCATATATTTT. It encodes CASKSGGSGNTIYF. The chain links TRBV18 to TRBJ1-3, with TRBD1 as a possible D gene (5 bases). Trimming stripped 8 bases from V and 0 bases from J, with 11 bases between. Germline V CDR1 and CDR2: KGHSH, LQKENI. The CDR3 is made up of 14 amino acids. Variable domain in full (rest from reference TRBV18 and TRBJ1-3): NAGVMQNPRHLVRRRGQEARLRCSPMKGHSHVYWYRQLPEEGLKFMVYLQKENIIDESGMPKERFSAEFPKEGPSILRIQQVVRGDSAAYFCASKSGGSGNTIYFGEGSWLTVV.

The chain links TRBV2 to TRBJ2-1, with D possibly matching TRBD2 (5 bases). With 4 bases removed from V and 6 bases from J, the gap between germline ends came to 13 bases. The CDR3 loop spans 14 amino acids. Germline CDR1 SNHLY, CDR2 FYNNEI. CDR3 coding DNA: TGTGCCAGCAGTGGAAGGCTAGCAGCCAATGAGCAGTTCTTC. Protein product: CASSGRLAANEQFF. Supplemented by reference TRBV2 and TRBJ2-1, the full variable domain reads EPEVTQTPSHQVTQMGQEVILRCVPISNHLYFYWYRQILGQKVEFLVSFYNNEISEKSEIFDDQFSVERPDGSNFTLKIRSTKLEDSAMYFCASSGRLAANEQFFGPGTRLTVL.

The chain couples TRBV4-1 to TRBJ2-3, with 9 nucleotides matching TRBD1. The germline CDR1 and CDR2 sequences are MGHRA and YSYEKL. Trimming cost V 2 bases and J 2 bases; bases outside gene matches: 5. This CDR3 contains 16 residues. The CDR3 DNA is TGCGCCAGCAGCCAAAGACAGGGGGTAATCACAGATACGCAGTATTTT. It encodes CASSQRQGVITDTQYF.

V is TRBV9 and J is TRBJ1-1; D remains ambiguous. The germline V gene encodes CDR1 SGDLS and CDR2 YYNGEE. The CDR3 length is 16 residues. The V end lost 0 bases, the J end lost 6 bases, and 18 bases lay between the germline ends. The CDR3 reads CASSVEPSPTPSEAFF. The CDR3, as DNA: TGTGCCAGCAGCGTAGAGCCGAGCCCGACACCATCTGAAGCTTTCTTT.

The chain is built from TRBV24-1 and TRBJ2-3; TRBD1 matches 10 bases. V gave up 4 bases and J gave up 1 base; unmatched junction bases: 4. The CDR3 consists of 16 residues. Looked up from germline, CDR1 is KGHDR and CDR2 is SFDVKD. CDR3 protein: CATSERDRGRTDTQYF. The CDR3 DNA reads TGTGCCACCAGTGAGCGGGACAGGGGTCGCACAGATACGCAGTATTTT.

The chain is built from TRBV6-5 and TRBJ1-6; 7 bases line up with TRBD1. The V segment lost 8 bases and the J segment 2 bases; nucleotides outside the gene matches: 0. The CDR3 contains 13 residues. CDR1 is MNHEY, CDR2 SVGAGI, per germline. CDR3 amino acids: CASGTAYNSPLHF. Here the CDR3 DNA reads TGTGCCAGCGGGACAGCCTATAATTCACCCCTCCACTTT.

The V call is TRBV27, the J call TRBJ2-3; 8 nucleotides match TRBD2. The V segment lost 8 bases and the J segment 6 bases; nucleotides outside the gene matches: 13. This CDR3 has 15 residues. Germline V lookup: CDR1 MNHEY, CDR2 SMNVEV (reference sequence). The CDR3 sequence: CASRGRLASSDTQYF. In nucleotides, the CDR3 is TGTGCCAGCCGAGGCAGACTAGCGAGCTCGGATACGCAGTATTTT.

The chain recombines TRBV18 with TRBJ2-7; a possible D gene is TRBD2 (6 bases). The CDR3 has 12 amino acids. V lost 6 bases and J lost 6, with 12 bases in between. Per germline, CDR1 KGHSH and CDR2 LQKENI. DNA of the CDR3: TGTGCCAGCTCGCCCGGAGGGCCCGAGCAGTACTTC. This sequence encodes CASSPGGPEQYF.

The table lists this clone with a count of one. The chain has TRBV23-1 and TRBJ1-1; D gene ambiguous. Being an ORF, TRBV23-1 has a function that is uncertain. There are 14 residues in the CDR3. V was cut by 9 bases and J by 5 bases, with 19 bases left in between. The CDR3 protein is CARVGEAGFTEAFF. As DNA, the CDR3 is TGCGCCAGGGTAGGCGAGGCGGGTTTTACTGAAGCTTTCTTT.

The genes are TRBV7-6 and TRBJ1-1; TRBD1 matches 7 bases. The CDR3 contains 13 residues. CDR1 and CDR2 (germline): SGHVS, FNYEAQ. After removal of 6 bases from V and 3 bases from J, the junction contained 4 bases not matched to a gene. CDR3 bases: TGTGCCAGCAGACGACAGGGAGACACTGAAGCTTTCTTT. Translating it yields CASRRQGDTEAFF.